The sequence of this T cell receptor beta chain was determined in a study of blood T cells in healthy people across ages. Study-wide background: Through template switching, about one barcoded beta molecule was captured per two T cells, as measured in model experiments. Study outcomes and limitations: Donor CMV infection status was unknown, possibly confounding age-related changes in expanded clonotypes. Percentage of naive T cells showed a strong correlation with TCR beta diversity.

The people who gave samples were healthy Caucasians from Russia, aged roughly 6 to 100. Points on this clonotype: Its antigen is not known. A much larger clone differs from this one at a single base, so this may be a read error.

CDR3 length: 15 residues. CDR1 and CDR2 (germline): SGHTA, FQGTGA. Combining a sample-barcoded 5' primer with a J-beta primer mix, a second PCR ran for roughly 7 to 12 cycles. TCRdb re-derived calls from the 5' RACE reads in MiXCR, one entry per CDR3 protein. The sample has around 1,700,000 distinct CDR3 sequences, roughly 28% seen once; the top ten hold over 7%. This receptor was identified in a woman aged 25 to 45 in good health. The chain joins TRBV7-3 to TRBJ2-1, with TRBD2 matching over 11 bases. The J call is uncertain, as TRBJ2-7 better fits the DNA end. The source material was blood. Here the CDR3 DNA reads TGTGCCAGCAGCCCCCAGACTAGCGGGGTAGGTGAGCAGTACTTC. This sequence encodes CASSPQTSGVGEQYF.